One T cell receptor (beta chain) is described in this entry. The target antigen is unknown. The data stem from a study of identical twins. Study observations and caveats: Abundant beta clonotypes from cord blood had fewer insertions, unlike memory repertoires, which showed none. Findings came from cross-sectional statistics, without long-term follow-up of donors.

V was shortened by 5 bases and J by 2 bases, with 9 bases between the two germline ends. The CDR3 has 13 residues. TCRdb reanalysed the 5' RACE reads using MiXCR and keeps one entry per CDR3 protein. This sample has some 690,000 distinct CDR3 sequences, with approximately 21% found just once. These same data were also listed under a study on T cells expressing NK-cell markers. From that paper: These clonotypes also led the CD3+CD56-NKG2C+ fraction in a handful of donors.

The chain uses TRBV12-3 or TRBV12-4 and TRBJ1-2, with unresolved D. The sequence was obtained from a woman under 30 in good health. Sequenced input: PBMCs. The CDR3, as DNA: TGTGCCAGCAGTCCCGCCAACAACTATGGCTACACCTTC. Protein sequence: CASSPANNYGYTF.